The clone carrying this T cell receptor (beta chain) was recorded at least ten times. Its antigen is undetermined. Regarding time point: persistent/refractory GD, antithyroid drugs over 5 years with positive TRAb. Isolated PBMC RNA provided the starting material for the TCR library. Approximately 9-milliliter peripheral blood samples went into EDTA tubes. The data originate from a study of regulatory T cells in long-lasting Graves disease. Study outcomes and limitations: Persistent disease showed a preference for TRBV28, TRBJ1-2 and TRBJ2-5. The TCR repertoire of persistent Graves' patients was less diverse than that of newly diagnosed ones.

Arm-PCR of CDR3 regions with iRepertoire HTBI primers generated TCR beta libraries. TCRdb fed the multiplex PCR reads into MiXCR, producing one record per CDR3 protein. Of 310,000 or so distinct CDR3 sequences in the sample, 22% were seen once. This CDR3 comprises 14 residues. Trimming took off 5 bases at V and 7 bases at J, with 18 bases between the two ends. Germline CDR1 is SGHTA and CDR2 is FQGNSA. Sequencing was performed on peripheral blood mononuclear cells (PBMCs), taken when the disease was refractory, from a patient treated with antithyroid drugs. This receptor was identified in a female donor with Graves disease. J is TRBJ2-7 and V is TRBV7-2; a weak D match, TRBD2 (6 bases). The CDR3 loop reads CASSLSGGPGEQYF. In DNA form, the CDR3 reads TGTGCCAGCAGCCTAAGTGGAGGGCCCGGGGAGCAGTACTTC.